This record concerns one TCR beta chain sequence. This sample is part of a study of T cells in localized non-small cell lung cancer. The CDR3 covers 14 residues. V was cut by 9 bases and J by 2 bases, with 16 bases left in between. CDR1 is SEHNR, CDR2 FQNEAQ, per germline (reference sequence). Profiled with immunoSEQ multiplex PCR; TCRdb holds only in-frame clones, not every one. The table records fewer than 35,000 clones, 94% of them present only once. The chain joins TRBV7-9 to TRBJ1-2, with D perhaps matching TRBD1 (6 bases). This TCR came from a woman aged 40 to 75 with stage I lung adenocarcinoma. The input for sequencing was peripheral blood, taken before any cancer treatment. This CDR3 is CASYPRGPNYGYTF. The CDR3 region has the DNA TGTGCCAGTTATCCCAGGGGACCGAACTATGGCTACACCTTC.